What follows are 21 T cell receptor beta chains derived from one specimen sequenced in a study of T cells after yellow fever vaccination. In TCRdb, the 5' RACE reads were re-called with MiXCR into one record per CDR3 protein. The table has approximately 140,000 distinct CDR3 sequences, about 7.7% seen once. The sequencing used CD4+ T cells sorted from PBMCs, collected 5 days after the yellow fever booster vaccination. These receptors were obtained from a man between 25 and 39 years old who received the YFV17D yellow fever vaccine.

This clonotype was recorded at least ten times. The chain uses TRBV28 and TRBJ2-3; tentative D call: TRBD2 (6 bases). Trimming stripped 2 bases from V and 2 bases from J, with 14 bases between. Germline V gene lookup returns CDR1 MDHEN and CDR2 SYDVKM. CDR3 length equals 16 residues. The CDR3, as DNA: TGTGCCAGCAGTTTAAGCAGCGCGGGAACCACAGATACGCAGTATTTT. Translated: CASSLSSAGTTDTQYF.

Ten or more counts support this clonotype. The rearrangement uses TRBV10-1 and TRBJ2-1, with TRBD2 identical over 13 bases. V shed 4 bases and J 5 bases; nucleotides not matched to a gene: 2. CDR1 WNHNN and CDR2 SYGVQD come from the germline V gene (reference sequence). The CDR3 is 15 amino acids. Here the CDR3 DNA reads TGCGCCAGCAGTGTCGGACTAGCGGGAGACAATGAGCAGTTCTTC. Its protein product is CASSVGLAGDNEQFF.

V and J are TRBV18 and TRBJ1-5; weak D call: TRBD1 (5 bases). From germline, CDR1 is KGHSH and CDR2 LQKENI. V gave up 1 base and J gave up 2 bases, with 9 bases separating them. The CDR3 has 15 residues. In DNA form, the CDR3 reads TGTGCCAGCTCACCACGGCAGGGAGGCAATCAGCCCCAGCATTTT. This sequence encodes CASSPRQGGNQPQHF.

This sequence joins TRBV7-2 and TRBJ2-3; tentatively, D is TRBD2 (5 bases). Germline CDR1 is SGHTA and CDR2 is FQGNSA. The CDR3 runs to 16 residues. V gave up 5 bases and J gave up 4 bases, with 19 bases separating them. CDR3 nucleotides: TGTGCCAGCAGCCCACGGGTCTCTCAACTAGCAGATACGCAGTATTTT. It translates to CASSPRVSQLADTQYF.

The genes are TRBV20-1 and TRBJ1-4; 9 bases are a match to TRBD1. The ends lost 5 bases at V and 9 bases at J; junction bases unmatched: 19. This CDR3 spans 17 amino acids. CDR1 and CDR2 (germline): DFQATT, SNEGSKA (reference sequence). The CDR3 sequence: CSALDLRGWGQGQKLFF. CDR3 DNA sequence: TGCAGTGCTCTCGACCTCCGCGGGTGGGGACAGGGTCAAAAACTGTTTTTT.

This clonotype has a count of ten or more. This rearrangement joins TRBV7-2 to TRBJ2-5; D unclear. Trimming shortened V by 3 bases and J by 5 bases, and 7 bases separated the two germline ends. Per the germline V gene, CDR1 is SGHTA and CDR2 is FQGNSA. The CDR3 contains 12 residues. CDR3 residues: CASSFFKETQYF. DNA for the CDR3: TGTGCCAGCAGCTTTTTTAAGGAGACCCAGTACTTC.

This clonotype has at least ten counts. The V and J genes are TRBV5-1 and TRBJ2-2; the D gene is possibly TRBD2 (5 bases). Trimming stripped 4 bases from V and 4 bases from J, with 8 bases between. The CDR3 sequence is 13 residues long. The V gene's germline CDR1 is SGHRS and CDR2 YFSETQ. The CDR3 sequence is CASSPGFTGELFF. CDR3 coding DNA: TGCGCCAGCAGCCCGGGATTCACCGGGGAGCTGTTTTTT.

Many counts were recorded for this clonotype. A read error may account for a junction end that differs from germline. The CDR3 loop is CSARVPGSPDTQYF. CDR3 DNA: TGCAGTGCGAGAGTACCTGGGAGCCCAGATACGCAGTATTTT. The J gene is TRBJ2-3, the V gene TRBV20-1; possible D gene TRBD2, 5 bases. The CDR3 sequence is 14 residues long. Germline V gene lookup returns CDR1 DFQATT and CDR2 SNEGSKA (reference sequence).

In this sample, this clonotype turned up many times. The CDR3 is CTSSQEGLAGVESYEQYF. CDR3 nucleotide sequence: TGCACCAGCAGCCAAGAAGGGCTAGCGGGAGTAGAGTCCTACGAGCAGTACTTC. The chain couples TRBV1 to TRBJ2-7; TRBD2, as called in the table, went unchecked against the DNA. TRBV1 is described as a pseudogene. The length of the CDR3 is 18 residues.

This clonotype was detected a few times. The chain links TRBV5-4 to TRBJ1-4; D may be TRBD1 (5 bases). The CDR3 extends over 15 amino acids. CDR1 is SGHNT and CDR2 is YYREEE in the germline V gene (reference sequence). Trimming left V 4 bases short and J 5 bases short, with 15 bases between. The DNA of the CDR3 is TGTGCCAGCAGCCAAGAGGGACCCTCGAATGAAAAACTGTTTTTT. It encodes CASSQEGPSNEKLFF.

At least ten counts were recorded for this clonotype. The CDR3 DNA follows: TGTGCCAGCACGACCCGTAGCGGGGGATACGAGCAGTACTTC. Translated: CASTTRSGGYEQYF. The chain carries TRBV28 and TRBJ2-7, with 9 bases matching TRBD2. This CDR3 is built from 14 residues. V shed 7 bases, J shed 4 bases, and the junction held 8 bases outside the gene matches. Germline lookup yields CDR1 MDHEN and CDR2 SYDVKM.

This clonotype was seen ten or more times. The chain is built from TRBV5-5 and TRBJ2-3, with 13 bases identical to TRBD2. Germline V gene lookup returns CDR1 SGHKS and CDR2 YYEKEE (reference sequence). J lost 4 bases, V lost 5 bases, and 10 bases had no gene match. The CDR3 runs 17 residues. The CDR3 DNA follows: TGTGCCAGCAGTTTAGGACTAGCGGGAGTTGGGGCAGATACGCAGTATTTT. Residues: CASSLGLAGVGADTQYF.

In this sample, this clonotype turned up many times. The chain is built from TRBV28 and TRBJ2-7; D is perhaps TRBD1 or TRBD2 (5 bases each). Germline CDR1 MDHEN, CDR2 SYDVKM. CDR3 length equals 15 residues. Trimming stripped 7 bases from V and 6 bases from J, with 22 bases between. The chain's CDR3 is CASISGGWSQGEQYF. In DNA form, the CDR3 reads TGTGCCAGCATCTCCGGAGGCTGGTCCCAGGGCGAGCAGTACTTC.

This clonotype has a count of ten or more. The rearrangement uses TRBV7-3 and TRBJ2-7; 7 nucleotides match TRBD2. J lost 7 bases, V lost 4 bases, and 7 bases had no gene match. The length of the CDR3 is 13 residues. From germline, CDR1 is SGHTA and CDR2 FQGTGA. CDR3 sequence (DNA): TGTGCCAGCAGCTCCTCACTAGCGTCTGAGCAGTACTTC. Translating it yields CASSSSLASEQYF.

The V gene is TRBV5-4, the J gene TRBJ2-1, with D possibly TRBD2 on 7 matching bases. Germline V gives CDR1 SGHNT, CDR2 YYREEE (reference sequence). CDR3 length: 16 amino acids. V was pared by 0 bases and J by 2 bases, with 12 bases between. CDR3 in amino acids: CASSLVVRGPYNEQFF. CDR3 nucleotides: TGTGCCAGCAGCTTGGTGGTGCGGGGGCCCTACAATGAGCAGTTCTTC.

The rearrangement joins TRBV20-1 to TRBJ1-5; 8 bases match TRBD1. CDR3 size: 16 residues. With 0 bases clipped from V and 6 bases from J, the junction kept 10 bases outside the gene matches. Per the germline V gene, CDR1 is DFQATT and CDR2 is SNEGSKA (reference sequence). CDR3 nucleotide sequence: TGCAGTGCTAGAGACCCCCGGGAGGGGACAGGTCAGCCCCAGCATTTT. Protein product: CSARDPREGTGQPQHF.

In its sample, this clonotype was seen many times. The chain recombines TRBV7-2 with TRBJ2-1, with D uncertain. Trimming left V 5 bases short and J 10 bases short, with 15 bases between. The CDR3 has 13 amino acids. Germline CDR1 is SGHTA and CDR2 is FQGNSA. The CDR3 loop is CASSLPSIWEQFF. The CDR3 region has the DNA TGTGCCAGCAGCCTCCCTAGTATTTGGGAGCAGTTCTTC.

This clonotype occurred many times. This sequence joins TRBV6-2 or TRBV6-3 and TRBJ2-7; D may be TRBD1 or TRBD2 (5 bases each). The V gene's germline CDR1 is MNHEY and CDR2 SVGEGT. V shed 8 bases and J shed 6 bases, with 17 bases lying between them. The CDR3 length is 13 residues. CDR3 amino acids: CASYPRDLREQYF. CDR3 sequence (DNA): TGTGCCAGCTATCCGAGGGACCTACGCGAGCAGTACTTC.

In this sample, this clonotype turned up a few times. This chain links TRBV4-3 with TRBJ1-6; TRBD1 might be the D (6 bases). The V gene's germline CDR1 is LGHNA and CDR2 YSLEER. The CDR3 runs 18 residues. The V end lost 0 bases, the J end lost 2 bases, and 14 bases lay between the germline ends. CDR3 DNA sequence: TGCGCCAGCAGCCAAGATCCGCCGGGGGCGACCTATAATTCACCCCTCCACTTT. Its protein product is CASSQDPPGATYNSPLHF.

In this sample, this clonotype turned up a few times. This chain joins TRBV9 and TRBJ2-2; 7 nucleotides match TRBD2. V lost 4 bases to trimming and J lost 3 bases; unmatched junction nucleotides: 3. The CDR3 loop spans 14 amino acids. Germline CDR1 and CDR2: SGDLS and YYNGEE. This CDR3 is CASSRDYYTGELFF. The CDR3, as DNA: TGTGCCAGCAGCCGGGACTATTACACCGGGGAGCTGTTTTTT.

This clonotype was counted many times. This rearrangement joins TRBV5-1 to TRBJ2-1, with TRBD2 matching 7 bases. V lost 4 bases and J lost 0; bases outside the gene matches: 7. The CDR3 covers 16 residues. The V gene's germline CDR1 is SGHRS and CDR2 YFSETQ. The CDR3 sequence: CASSLGLPSSYNEQFF. The CDR3 DNA reads TGCGCCAGCAGCCTGGGACTACCGAGCTCCTACAATGAGCAGTTCTTC. Drawing the rest from reference TRBV5-1 and TRBJ2-1, the complete variable domain is KAGVTQTPRYLIKTRGQQVTLSCSPISGHRSVSWYQQTPGQGLQFLFEYFSETQRNKGNFPGRFSGRQFSNSRSEMNVSTLELGDSALYLCASSLGLPSSYNEQFFGPGTRLTVL.